This TCR beta chain came from a study of cytomegalovirus exposure and HLA in healthy donors. Broader study findings: There were some V segments, including TRBV6-2 and TRBV6-3, excluded as indistinguishable.

As concerns this clone: Its antigen is not known.

PCR involved 60 Vbeta and 13 Jbeta primers. Original processing methods: The count from a later analysis was 60 million to 85 million unique TCR beta chains, some 12 million of them shared. Generated by immunoSEQ multiplex PCR, the TCRdb table keeps only in-frame clones and is missing some. V, J and clone size reflect that table, while D and trimming were determined from the DNA. This sample has around 130,000 clones, with over 70% found just once. Donors showed nominal health when sampled, although they likely had unrecorded immune exposures. Germline values: CDR1 SGHRS, CDR2 YFSETQ. After removal of 4 bases from V and 0 bases from J, the junction contained 10 bases not matched to a gene. The length of the CDR3 is 17 residues.

The receptor's source is a young woman in good health and CMV-seronegative. The genes are TRBV5-1 and TRBJ2-3, with 8 positions matching TRBD2. Sequencing input: PBMCs. The CDR3 reads CASSPGLATPSTDTQYF. For the CDR3, the DNA is TGCGCCAGCAGCCCCGGACTAGCTACTCCTAGCACAGATACGCAGTATTTT.